Each of the 3 T cell receptor beta chains below was sequenced from the same sample in a study of control samples from healthy donors and cancer patients (dated by TCRdb to between 2020 and 2021). The receptor library was made with the immunoSEQ multiplex PCR assay. This is the immuneACCESS table as TCRdb keeps it, with only in-frame sequences that have V and J called. A part of the clones is gone; compared with another copy, unresolved V genes explain less than half, and the rest is unexplained. Counted in this sample were around 110,000 clones; over 85% of them appeared once. Roughly 2.6% of the sample is held by the ten biggest clonotypes. The sample was blood. The receptors shown here come from a man younger than 45 in good health.

V and J are TRBV6-5 and TRBJ2-3; TRBD2 agrees at 12 bases. The germline V gene encodes CDR1 MNHEY and CDR2 SVGAGI. V lost 7 bases and J lost 5; bases outside the gene matches: 7. The CDR3 extends over 15 amino acids. The CDR3 sequence: CASNPSGGAVDTQYF. The DNA for the CDR3 is TGTGCCAGCAATCCTAGCGGGGGGGCGGTAGATACGCAGTATTTT.

This rearrangement joins TRBV6-6 to TRBJ1-5; D remains unclear. The CDR3 totals 13 residues. V lost 5 bases and J 3 bases, leaving 8 bases between the germline ends. CDR1 and CDR2 (germline): MNHNY, SVGAGI (reference sequence). CDR3 residues: CASSRQYNQPQHF. DNA of the CDR3: TGTGCCAGCAGTCGGCAGTACAATCAGCCCCAGCATTTT.

The count of this clone is one. The chain couples TRBV6-5 to TRBJ1-2; 10 bases agree with TRBD1. CDR1 is MNHEY, CDR2 SVGAGI, per germline. The CDR3 is 15 amino acids. Unmatched junction bases numbered 5, after V lost 5 bases and J lost 2 bases. The CDR3 nucleotides read TGTGCCAGCAGTCCCGGACAGGGGGTAAACTATGGCTACACCTTC. Translating it yields CASSPGQGVNYGYTF.